The present T cell receptor (beta chain) was sequenced within a study of cytomegalovirus exposure and HLA in healthy donors. Study-wide findings and caveats: Later on, an analysis found that several of the most significant clusters appeared to be linked to common viral pathogens, which included parvovirus B19. TRBV6-2, TRBV6-3 and some other V segments were excluded as indistinguishable.

Points on this clone: Its antigen is still unknown. Germline and junction disagree at one end, which may indicate a read error.

CDR3 size: 12 residues. Germline V gene sequence: CDR1 SNHLY, CDR2 FYNNEI. PCR amplification relied on 60 Vbeta primers (plus 13 Jbeta primers). This table comes from immunoSEQ multiplex PCR, and its TCRdb copy is limited to in-frame clones, with some not included. The sample holds tens of thousands of clones, roughly 73% seen once. The rearrangement joins TRBV2 to TRBJ2-7, with D possibly being TRBD1 (6 bases). The sequencing sample was made of PBMCs. The clonotype originates from a male donor in good health and CMV-seropositive. CDR3 sequence reads: CASTTGLYQQYF. The CDR3 DNA reads as TGTGCCAGCACGACAGGACTCTACCAGCAGTACTTC.